Each of the 24 T cell receptor beta chains below was sequenced from the same sample in a study of blood T cell repertoires in COVID-19 (dated by TCRdb to about 2020). Library method: the immunoSEQ multiplex PCR assay. TCRdb mirrors the immuneACCESS table, restricted to in-frame sequences. Some clones are absent from its copies; in checked studies, under half trace to an unresolved V gene, and the reason for the others is unknown. The table for this sample lists some 240,000 clones; around 83% of them were counted only once. The ten largest clones add up to approximately 10% of the sample. Sequencing was carried out using peripheral blood. All receptors come from a man aged 50 to 59 with active or convalescent COVID-19.

The chain employs TRBV7-2 and TRBJ2-6; no firm D call. The CDR3 has 14 residues. The germline V gene has CDR1 SGHTA and CDR2 FQGNSA. Trimming left V 3 bases short and J 0 bases short, with 3 bases between. In DNA, the CDR3 is TGTGCCAGCAGCTTCCGCTCTGGGGCCAACGTCCTGACTTTC. Translated: CASSFRSGANVLTF.

This clone was found a few times. The genes are TRBV9 and TRBJ2-1, with 7 bases matching TRBD2. Germline trimming cut 0 bases from V and 6 bases from J; bases unmatched to any gene: 9. This CDR3 has 16 residues. CDR1 and CDR2 (germline): SGDLS, YYNGEE. The CDR3 loop reads CASSVVRLARSNEQFF. Written as DNA, the CDR3 is TGTGCCAGCAGCGTAGTAAGACTAGCTAGAAGCAATGAGCAGTTCTTC. Full variable domain (outside the CDR3, taken from reference TRBV9 and TRBJ2-1): DSGVTQTPKHLITATGQRVTLRCSPRSGDLSVYWYQQSLDQGLQFLIQYYNGEERAKGNILERFSAQQFPDLHSELNLSSLELGDSALYFCASSVVRLARSNEQFFGPGTRLTVL.

This rearrangement joins TRBV7-9 to TRBJ1-2, with TRBD1 matching over 10 bases. The V gene end was trimmed by 1 base and the J gene end by 8 bases; junction bases not matched to a gene: 4. There are 14 residues in the CDR3. Germline assignment: CDR1 SEHNR and CDR2 FQNEAQ (reference sequence). This CDR3 is CASSLGQGAKGYTF. The CDR3 DNA sequence: TGTGCCAGCAGCTTAGGACAGGGGGCTAAAGGCTACACCTTC. Complete variable domain (other parts from reference TRBV7-9 and TRBJ1-2): DTGVSQNPRHKITKRGQNVTFRCDPISEHNRLYWYRQTLGQGPEFLTYFQNEAQLEKSRLLSDRFSAERPKGSFSTLEIQRTEQGDSAMYLCASSLGQGAKGYTFGSGTRLTVV.

This rearrangement joins TRBV4-3 to TRBJ2-1, with 8 bases aligning to TRBD1. The trim removed 4 bases at V and 5 bases at J, leaving 10 bases unmatched. CDR3 length: 16 residues. Germline loops: CDR1 LGHNA, CDR2 YSLEER. The CDR3 sequence: CASSRGPDRGNNEQFF. In DNA, the CDR3 is TGCGCCAGCAGCCGAGGACCAGACAGGGGAAACAATGAGCAGTTCTTC.

The CDR3 coding sequence is TGTGCCAGCAGTTATCGAAGTTATTTACTAAGCACAGATACGCAGTATTTT. Its translation is CASSYRSYLLSTDTQYF. This chain joins TRBV6-2 or TRBV6-3 and TRBJ2-3, with D hard to call. The CDR3 contains 17 residues. Trimming cost V 3 bases and J 0 bases, with 16 bases left between them. Germline lookup yields CDR1 MNHEY and CDR2 SVGEGT.

V usage is TRBV28 and J usage is TRBJ2-7; D possibly corresponds to TRBD1 (6 bases). The CDR3 length is 16 residues. Germline assignment: CDR1 MDHEN and CDR2 SYDVKM. Trimming pared 3 bases from V and 0 bases from J, leaving 15 bases between. As DNA, the CDR3 is TGTGCCAGCAGTTTCGTCCTCGACAGGCCCTCCTACGAGCAGTACTTC. It yields the protein CASSFVLDRPSYEQYF.

This clone was found many times. The CDR3 loop is CASSRRREQFF. The CDR3 DNA reads TGTGCCAGCAGCCGAAGGCGGGAGCAGTTCTTC. The chain has TRBV3-1 (or the pseudogene TRBV3-2) and TRBJ2-1; D not resolved. There are 11 residues in the CDR3. V was pared by 4 bases and J by 10 bases, with 8 bases between. The V gene's germline CDR1 is LGHDT and CDR2 YNNKEL (reference sequence).

This rearrangement joins TRBV7-2 to TRBJ1-3; D is perhaps TRBD1 (6 bases). Germline V gives CDR1 SGHTA, CDR2 FQGNSA. There are 17 residues in the CDR3. The ends were cut back, 2 bases at V and 1 base at J, with 15 bases in the middle. DNA of the CDR3: TGTGCCAGCAGCTTATCTTCCGGGACACCTTCTGGAAACACCATATATTTT. Its protein product is CASSLSSGTPSGNTIYF.

This clone was seen only once. The chain links TRBV2 to TRBJ1-5, with D uncertain. Trimming left V 6 bases short and J 7 bases short, with 13 bases between. CDR1 is SNHLY and CDR2 is FYNNEI in the germline V gene. CDR3 length: 13 residues. CDR3 sequence (DNA): TGTGCCAGCAGAAGCTACCAGGCGCAGCCCCAGCATTTT. Translated, it gives CASRSYQAQPQHF.

The chain employs TRBV12-3 or TRBV12-4 and TRBJ1-5; D is unclear. The germline V and J ends were trimmed by 5 bases and 4 bases, with 6 bases remaining between them. The CDR3 runs 12 residues. Here the CDR3 DNA reads TGTGCCAGCAGTGAGGGAAATCAGCCCCAGCATTTT. Translating it yields CASSEGNQPQHF.

This rearrangement joins TRBV11-2 to TRBJ2-2; TRBD2 matches at 8 bases. CDR3 length: 16 amino acids. V lost 6 bases to trimming and J lost 4 bases; unmatched junction nucleotides: 10. Germline loops: CDR1 SGHAT, CDR2 FQNNGV. CDR3 DNA sequence: TGTGCCAGCAGTTATGCTGCGGGGGGCCTCACCGGGGAGCTGTTTTTT. It codes for CASSYAAGGLTGELFF.

This chain joins TRBV6-2 or TRBV6-3 and TRBJ2-2; D is unclear. The V end lost 4 bases, the J end lost 0 bases, and 12 bases lay between the germline ends. The CDR3 spans 16 residues. Germline V gene data show CDR1 as MNHEY and CDR2 as SVGEGT. The CDR3 loop is CASSSQRSPNTGELFF. CDR3 nucleotides: TGTGCCAGCAGTTCGCAACGGAGCCCGAACACCGGGGAGCTGTTTTTT.

The chain uses TRBV9 and TRBJ1-2; 8 nucleotides agree with TRBD1. The J segment lost 5 bases and the V segment lost 3 bases, leaving 6 bases of the junction unmatched. The CDR3 spans 14 residues. Germline CDR1 SGDLS, CDR2 YYNGEE. The CDR3 loop is CASSETGEPYGYTF. CDR3 in DNA: TGTGCCAGCAGCGAGACAGGGGAACCTTATGGCTACACCTTC.

The chain uses TRBV2 and TRBJ2-7; 7 nucleotides line up with TRBD2. There are 14 residues in the CDR3. Germline CDR1 is SNHLY and CDR2 is FYNNEI. Trimming at V came to 5 bases and at J to 6 bases, leaving 10 bases not matched to a gene. In DNA, the CDR3 is TGTGCCAGCAGTCCGTGGGCGGGGGAGAGCGAGCAGTACGTC. This encodes CASSPWAGESEQYV.

The rearrangement joins TRBV28 to TRBJ2-1; 10 positions agree with TRBD2. CDR3 length equals 16 residues. Trimming cost V 7 bases and J 4 bases; bases outside gene matches: 10. Germline lookup yields CDR1 MDHEN and CDR2 SYDVKM. CDR3 sequence (DNA): TGTGCCAGCACCGATTTTAGCGGGGGGAATTACAATGAGCAGTTCTTC. Translated, it gives CASTDFSGGNYNEQFF.

This CDR3 is CASSLLPGTDYGYTF. CDR3 bases: TGTGCCAGCAGCTTACTCCCCGGGACTGACTATGGCTACACCTTC. The rearrangement joins TRBV7-2 to TRBJ1-2; tentative D call: TRBD1 (5 bases). Looked up from germline, CDR1 is SGHTA and CDR2 is FQGNSA. V was clipped by 2 bases and J by 3 bases, with 13 bases between them. This CDR3 has 15 amino acids.

This sequence joins TRBV3-1 (or the pseudogene TRBV3-2) and TRBJ2-1, with TRBD2 identical over 11 bases. V lost 3 bases, J lost 4 bases, and 8 bases stayed unmatched. The length of the CDR3 is 17 residues. From germline, CDR1 is LGHDT and CDR2 YNNKEL (reference sequence). In DNA, the CDR3 is TGTGCCAGCAGCCAGGGTAAGACTAGCGGGGCATACAATGAGCAGTTCTTC. Its translation: CASSQGKTSGAYNEQFF.

The chain combines TRBV7-8 with TRBJ1-5, with 9 bases lining up with TRBD1. After removal of 4 bases from V and 1 base from J, the junction contained 8 bases not matched to a gene. CDR1 SGHVS and CDR2 FQNEAQ come from the germline V gene. The CDR3 consists of 17 residues. CDR3 sequence: CASSSGTGPLSNQPQHF. DNA of the CDR3: TGTGCCAGCAGCTCCGGGACAGGGCCCTTGAGCAATCAGCCCCAGCATTTT.

The chain links TRBV7-9 to TRBJ1-6; a possible D gene is TRBD1 (6 bases). Germline CDR1 SEHNR, CDR2 FQNEAQ (reference sequence). Trimming removed 5 bases from V and 8 bases from J, with 7 bases in between. CDR3 length: 12 residues. CDR3: CASSPGDSPLHF. CDR3 sequence (DNA): TGTGCCAGCAGCCCAGGGGATTCACCCCTCCACTTT.

V usage is TRBV24-1 and J usage is TRBJ2-3; TRBD1 might be the D (5 bases). Trimming stripped 2 bases from V and 0 bases from J, with 11 bases between. The CDR3 length is 16 residues. Germline values: CDR1 KGHDR, CDR2 SFDVKD. CDR3 nucleotide sequence: TGTGCCACCAGTGATTACAGGAGCTCTAGCACAGATACGCAGTATTTT. This gives the protein CATSDYRSSSTDTQYF.

V is TRBV7-2 and J is TRBJ2-3; 7 nucleotides align to TRBD2. This CDR3 spans 15 amino acids. V trimming: 3 bases; J trimming: 2 bases; junction bases outside the gene matches: 5. From germline, CDR1 is SGHTA and CDR2 FQGNSA. The DNA for the CDR3 is TGTGCCAGCAGCTTGTATGGGAGGGCCACAGATACGCAGTATTTT. Translating gives CASSLYGRATDTQYF.

V is TRBV28 and J is TRBJ2-5; D not certain. The length of the CDR3 is 11 residues. From germline, CDR1 is MDHEN and CDR2 SYDVKM. V shed 3 bases and J shed 10 bases, with 9 bases lying between them. The CDR3 is CASSFWRGQYF. The CDR3 nucleotides read TGTGCCAGCAGTTTCTGGCGAGGCCAGTACTTC.

This chain uses TRBV28 with TRBJ2-2; 9 bases agree with TRBD1. CDR1 MDHEN and CDR2 SYDVKM come from the germline V gene. The V and J ends lost 7 bases and 5 bases, in that order; junction bases with no gene match: 8. The CDR3 totals 15 residues. CDR3 nucleotide sequence: TGTGCCAGCACTTCGGGACAGGGTTTAACCGGGGAGCTGTTTTTT. This translates into CASTSGQGLTGELFF.

V is TRBV24-1 and J is TRBJ2-1; TRBD2 matches 9 bases. Germline V gene data show CDR1 as KGHDR and CDR2 as SFDVKD. The CDR3 length is 16 residues. With 4 bases clipped from V and 8 bases from J, the junction kept 11 bases outside the gene matches. CDR3 region: CATSDPGSGSIYEQFF. The CDR3 bases are TGTGCCACCAGTGACCCCGGTAGCGGGAGCATCTATGAGCAGTTCTTC.